This paragraph reports one T cell receptor beta chain. This CDR3 contains 15 residues. V was shortened by 3 bases and J by 0 bases, with 9 bases between the two germline ends. Germline loops: CDR1 LNHDA, CDR2 SQIVND (reference sequence). Measured with immunoSEQ multiplex PCR; TCRdb has only the in-frame clones, and not every one. This sample has more than 80,000 clones, with more than 70% found just once. This record belongs to a study of OX40 agonist ivuxolimab in advanced cancers. Specimen: CD4+ or CD8+ T cells sorted from blood, collected in a trial of the OX40 agonist ivuxolimab. This receptor was identified in an adult with an advanced solid tumor such as melanoma, head and neck, liver or kidney cancer. The gene calls are TRBV19 and TRBJ1-3; D remains unclear. CDR3 sequence: CASSIEVLSGNTIYF. The DNA of the CDR3 is TGTGCCAGTAGTATTGAGGTACTCTCTGGAAACACCATATATTTT. Using reference TRBV19 and TRBJ1-3 for the parts outside the CDR3, the full variable domain is DGGITQSPKYLFRKEGQNVTLSCEQNLNHDAMYWYRQDPGQGLRLIYYSQIVNDFQKGDIAEGYSVSREKKESFPLTVTSAQKNPTAFYLCASSIEVLSGNTIYFGEGSWLTVV.